The clone carrying this T cell receptor beta chain appeared a single time. The assay was immunoSEQ multiplex PCR, and TCRdb's table has in-frame clones only and misses some. The sample holds over 100,000 clones, 89% seen once. This record belongs to a study of cytomegalovirus exposure and HLA in healthy donors. The germline V gene encodes CDR1 LNHDA and CDR2 SQIVND (reference sequence). CDR3 length equals 12 residues. V dropped 3 bases and J dropped 6 bases, with 8 bases sitting between them. Sequenced input: PBMCs. This TCR derives from a woman in her late teens or twenties in good health and CMV-seronegative. The chain joins TRBV19 to TRBJ1-1; possibly TRBD1 for D (5 bases). The CDR3 spells CASSMQGPEAFF. CDR3 DNA sequence: TGTGCCAGTAGTATGCAGGGCCCTGAAGCTTTCTTT.